This T cell receptor beta chain was found in a study of shared clonotypes between healthy human individuals. Whole-study results and caveats: Naive subsets generally exceeded memory subsets in estimated richness. Roughly 5% was the fraction of naive CD4 clonotypes found shared across a few donors.

This CDR3 is built from 14 residues. With 0 bases removed from V and 4 bases from J, the gap between germline ends came to 9 bases. CDR1 and CDR2 (germline): GTSNPN, SVGIG (reference sequence). On this clone: Its target is unknown.

The table came from immunoSEQ multiplex PCR; TCRdb's copy has only in-frame clones and leaves some out. The profile shows some 2,500,000 clones, approximately 93% of them singletons. Every contributor of samples was a Caucasian grown-up residing in Nashville, Tennessee. Subsets obtained from CD4+ cells comprised CD45RA+ naive and CD45RA-negative memory cells. Sequencing was performed on naive CD4+ T cells from PBMCs. Specified subset: CD45RA+ positively selected. This sequence was found in a man aged 18 to 30 in good health. Some clones in this sample may be carry-over from other donors' samples. The chain joins TRBV30 to TRBJ2-2, with D possibly TRBD2 on 6 matching bases. The CDR3 protein is CAWSVAGFTGELFF. In nucleotides, the CDR3 is TGTGCCTGGAGTGTAGCGGGTTTCACCGGGGAGCTGTTTTTT.